A single count supports the clone carrying this T cell receptor (beta chain). The antigen remains undetermined. Since a much larger clone is just one base distant, this may be a read error. Looked up from germline, CDR1 is MNHNY and CDR2 is SVGAGI (reference sequence). The CDR3 has 14 residues. This sample is part of a study of post-analysis software for immune sequencing data. Findings and caveats of the study: Higher frequency in patients than in controls was seen for a handful of TRBV segments, with TRBV5-6, TRBV5-1 and TRBV20-1 among them. Normalized Chao1 diversity was significantly lower in multiple sclerosis patients than in controls.

Built from TCR beta cDNA, the libraries had unique molecular identifiers in them. Starting from around 0.96 to 9.9 million T cells, the study yielded approximately 500,000 cDNA molecules. TCRdb called the PCR reads again in MiXCR, with one record for every CDR3 protein. The table includes over 700,000 distinct CDR3 sequences, about 27% detected once. The sequence came from a girl aged 10 to 17 with multiple sclerosis. The sample comprised blood. V and J are TRBV6-6 and TRBJ2-7, with D tentatively TRBD1 (6 bases). The CDR3 spells CTSSMTRGPYEQYF. CDR3 nucleotide sequence: TGTACCAGCAGTATGACCAGGGGTCCCTACGAGCAGTACTTC.